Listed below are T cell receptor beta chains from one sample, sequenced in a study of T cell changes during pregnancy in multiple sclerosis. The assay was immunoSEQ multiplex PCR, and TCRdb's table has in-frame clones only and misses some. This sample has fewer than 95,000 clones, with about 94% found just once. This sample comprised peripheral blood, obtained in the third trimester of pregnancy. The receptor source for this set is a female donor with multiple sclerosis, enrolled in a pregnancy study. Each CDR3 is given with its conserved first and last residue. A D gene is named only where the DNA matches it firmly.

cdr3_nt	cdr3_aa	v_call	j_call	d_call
TGCGCCAGCAGCTTTAGCGGGAGGAAGGACAATGAGCAGTTCTTC	CASSFSGRKDNEQFF	TRBV5-1	TRBJ2-1	TRBD2
TGTGCCAGCAGTTTCCCCCCAATCTATGAAGCTTTCTTT	CASSFPPIYEAFF	TRBV28	TRBJ1-1	.
TGTGCCTGGAGTGGCGGTACAGGGGGCTCTGGAAACACCATATATTTT	CAWSGGTGGSGNTIYF	TRBV30	TRBJ1-3	TRBD1
TGCAGCGTTGGAAGCGGGGGGCGAAGAGGTGAAAAACTGTTTTTT	CSVGSGGRRGEKLFF	TRBV29-1	TRBJ1-4	.
TGTGCCAGCAGCTTTAGAGACGAGCAGTACTTC	CASSFRDEQYF	TRBV7-2	TRBJ2-7	.
TGCGCCAGCAGCCAAGAGGACAGGAACTATGGCTACACCTTC	CASSQEDRNYGYTF	TRBV4-3	TRBJ1-2	TRBD1
TGTGCCAGCAGCGTAGTGGGACAGAATAATGAAAAACTGTTTTTT	CASSVVGQNNEKLFF	TRBV7-8	TRBJ1-4	TRBD1
TGTGCCAGCAGCTTAGTGGCCGGGAGATCCTACAATGAGCAGTTCTTC	CASSLVAGRSYNEQFF	TRBV7-9	TRBJ2-1	.
TGTGCCAGCAGCCCCCCCGACAGATCCTACGAGCAGTACTTC	CASSPPDRSYEQYF	TRBV7-8	TRBJ2-7	.
TGCGCCAGCAGCCAAGTGCAGGGGGCGATCTCCTACGAGCAGTACTTC	CASSQVQGAISYEQYF	TRBV4-1	TRBJ2-7	TRBD1